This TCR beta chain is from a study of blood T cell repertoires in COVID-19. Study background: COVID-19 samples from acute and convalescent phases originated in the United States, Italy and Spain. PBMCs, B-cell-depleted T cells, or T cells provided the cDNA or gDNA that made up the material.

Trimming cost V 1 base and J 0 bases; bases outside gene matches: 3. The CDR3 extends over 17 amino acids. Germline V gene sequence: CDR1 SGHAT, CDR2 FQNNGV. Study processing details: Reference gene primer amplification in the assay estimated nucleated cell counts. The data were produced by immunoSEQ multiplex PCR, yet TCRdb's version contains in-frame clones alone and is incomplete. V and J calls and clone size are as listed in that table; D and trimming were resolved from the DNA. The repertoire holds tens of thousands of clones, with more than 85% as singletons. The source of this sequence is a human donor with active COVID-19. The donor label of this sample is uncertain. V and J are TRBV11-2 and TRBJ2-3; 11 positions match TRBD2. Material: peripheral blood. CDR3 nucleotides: TGTGCCAGCAGCTTAGGGTGGACTAGCGGGAGCACAGATACGCAGTATTTT. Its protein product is CASSLGWTSGSTDTQYF.